These 15 T cell receptor beta chains originate from one sample sequenced in a study of ipilimumab plus nivolumab after autologous stem cell transplantation. Clones were sequenced by immunoSEQ multiplex PCR, and TCRdb holds only the in-frame ones, with some missing. The sample holds about 15,000 clones, roughly 70% seen once. The sample was PBMCs, taken in a trial of ipilimumab plus nivolumab as post-transplant consolidation. Every receptor here comes from a male donor with diffuse large B-cell lymphoma.

The chain has TRBV11-3 and TRBJ2-7; D ambiguous. The CDR3 is made up of 12 amino acids. Trimming took 3 bases from V and 4 from J, leaving 7 bases between them. The germline V gene has CDR1 SGHNT and CDR2 YENEEA. CDR3 sequence (DNA): TGTGCCAGCAGCTTCTGGGCTTACGAGCAGTACTTC. Translation gives CASSFWAYEQYF.

The chain has TRBV2 and TRBJ2-5, with unresolved D. This CDR3 is built from 15 residues. In germline, CDR1 is SNHLY, CDR2 FYNNEI. The germline V and J ends were trimmed by 1 base and 1 base, with 10 bases remaining between them. CDR3 coding DNA: TGTGCCAGCAGTGAAGAAATATTTTTCCAAGAGACCCAGTACTTC. Its translation: CASSEEIFFQETQYF.

As to this clone: One end of the junction varies from germline; a read error may be responsible. This rearrangement joins TRBV7-7 to TRBJ2-3; 8 bases are shared with TRBD1. Germline assignment: CDR1 SSHAT and CDR2 FNYEAQ (reference sequence). The CDR3 spans 15 residues. The CDR3 sequence is CASSFGQGSTDTQYF. As DNA, the CDR3 is TGTGCTAGCAGCTTTGGACAGGGAAGCACAGATACGCAGTATTTT.

Regarding this clone: The sample holds other DNA sequences that translate to the same CDR3. The chain links TRBV6-5 to TRBJ2-2; 8 nucleotides agree with TRBD1. CDR1 is MNHEY, CDR2 SVGAGI, per germline. This CDR3 region has 13 residues. V was clipped by 6 bases and J by 7 bases; unmatched bases: 4. The CDR3 region is CASRQGGGGELFF. Written as DNA, the CDR3 is TGTGCCAGCAGACAGGGGGGTGGCGGGGAGCTGTTTTTT.

CDR3 in DNA: TGCGCCAGCAGCCCCGGGACTAGCGGGGTTAAGGATACGCAGTATTTT. Its protein is CASSPGTSGVKDTQYF. The chain joins TRBV5-1 to TRBJ2-3; TRBD2 matches 13 bases. The germline V gene encodes CDR1 SGHRS and CDR2 YFSETQ. The length of the CDR3 is 16 residues. The ends lost 4 bases at V and 6 bases at J; junction bases unmatched: 8. The variable domain in full, with the rest retrieved from reference TRBV5-1 and TRBJ2-3, is KAGVTQTPRYLIKTRGQQVTLSCSPISGHRSVSWYQQTPGQGLQFLFEYFSETQRNKGNFPGRFSGRQFSNSRSEMNVSTLELGDSALYLCASSPGTSGVKDTQYFGPGTRLTVL.

In this sample, this clone turned up a few times. The chain carries TRBV7-9 and TRBJ2-3; TRBD2 aligns across 10 bases. Trimming at V came to 5 bases and at J to 1 base, leaving 6 bases not matched to a gene. The CDR3 is 16 amino acids. Germline-derived CDR1 and CDR2 are SEHNR and FQNEAQ (reference sequence). CDR3 sequence (DNA): TGTGCCAGCAGCCGCATCAGCGGGGGGGGCACAGATACGCAGTATTTT. Its translation: CASSRISGGGTDTQYF.

This clone was counted at least ten times. The chain uses TRBV5-1 and TRBJ2-2; TRBD2 agrees at 7 bases. The CDR3 sequence is 16 residues long. J was trimmed by 4 bases and V by 0 bases; bases with no gene match: 6. Germline V gene lookup returns CDR1 SGHRS and CDR2 YFSETQ. CDR3 DNA sequence: TGCGCCAGCAGCTTGGTAGGACTAGTCGGCACCGGGGAGCTGTTTTTT. It specifies CASSLVGLVGTGELFF.

V gene TRBV2 combines with J gene TRBJ1-5, with TRBD1 identical over 7 bases. The CDR3 contains 13 residues. The germline gives CDR1 SNHLY, CDR2 FYNNEI. J was trimmed by 1 base and V by 10 bases; bases with no gene match: 4. CDR3 amino acids: CATTGQSNQPQHF. CDR3 in DNA: TGTGCCACCACGGGACAGAGCAATCAGCCCCAGCATTTT.

Only one count was recorded for this clone. V and J are TRBV5-5 and TRBJ2-3, with 7 bases that match TRBD2. The CDR3 covers 16 residues. Germline CDR1 reads SGHKS; CDR2 reads YYEKEE (reference sequence). Trimming removed 0 bases from V and 0 bases from J; junction bases left unmatched: 4. The CDR3 DNA reads as TGTGCCAGCAGCTTGGGGCTAGCGGTTAGCACAGATACGCAGTATTTT. This encodes CASSLGLAVSTDTQYF.

The gene calls are TRBV19 and TRBJ1-5; possibly TRBD1 for D (5 bases). Trimming shortened V by 6 bases and J by 2 bases, and 23 bases separated the two germline ends. Germline V gives CDR1 LNHDA, CDR2 SQIVND (reference sequence). There are 18 residues in the CDR3. The CDR3 DNA follows: TGTGCCAGTAGACCGGGACGCCGTGGGGTTCCTGGCAATCAGCCCCAGCATTTT. Translating gives CASRPGRRGVPGNQPQHF.

The table lists this clone with a few counts. CDR3 in amino acids: CASSLSAILGNQPQHF. The CDR3 DNA is TGTGCCAGCAGCTTGTCGGCGATCCTCGGCAATCAGCCCCAGCATTTT. This chain uses TRBV5-5 with TRBJ1-5, with unresolved D. Germline lookup yields CDR1 SGHKS and CDR2 YYEKEE (reference sequence). The CDR3 is 16 amino acids. V lost 1 base and J 2 bases, leaving 13 bases between the germline ends.

The chain employs TRBV30 and TRBJ2-1, with TRBD2 matching over 12 bases. The CDR3 is made up of 15 amino acids. V was clipped by 0 bases and J by 8 bases; unmatched bases: 5. The germline V gene has CDR1 GTSNPN and CDR2 SVGIG (reference sequence). The DNA of the CDR3 is TGTGCCTGGAGTGTGGTGACTAGCGGGGGCGATGAGCAGTTCTTC. Protein product: CAWSVVTSGGDEQFF.

The chain recombines TRBV4-1 with TRBJ2-3, with 7 bases matching TRBD2. V lost 4 bases to trimming and J lost 2 bases; unmatched junction nucleotides: 6. CDR1 and CDR2 from the germline V gene are MGHRA and YSYEKL. This CDR3 has 15 residues. CDR3: CASSPSSGITDTQYF. The CDR3 DNA reads as TGCGCCAGCAGCCCTTCTAGCGGTATCACAGATACGCAGTATTTT.

CDR3 sequence reads: CASSLGGRSNSPLHF. In DNA form, the CDR3 reads TGTGCCAGCAGCTTGGGGGGCAGGAGTAATTCACCCCTCCACTTT. This chain joins TRBV5-4 and TRBJ1-6; the D gene is possibly TRBD1 (5 bases). V lost 0 bases to trimming and J lost 6 bases, with 10 bases between them. In germline, CDR1 is SGHNT, CDR2 YYREEE (reference sequence). The CDR3 extends over 15 amino acids.

J is TRBJ1-3 and V is TRBV7-5. TRBV7-5 is given as a pseudogene. The CDR3 totals 15 residues. Written as DNA, the CDR3 is TGTGTCTGCAAGGACCCCGCAAAATCCGGAAACACCATATATTTT. Its translation is CVCKDPAKSGNTIYF.